What follows are 28 T cell receptor beta chains derived from one specimen sequenced in a study of blood T cell repertoires in COVID-19. Profiled with immunoSEQ multiplex PCR; TCRdb holds only in-frame clones, not every one. In the table there are roughly 180,000 clones, 85% to 95% of which are singletons. Sequenced: peripheral blood. These receptors came from a man aged 25-40 years with COVID-19, enrolled during active disease.

This clone was seen a single time. The rearrangement links TRBV2 to TRBJ2-7; 13 positions agree with TRBD2. The J segment lost 3 bases and the V segment lost 8 bases, leaving 7 bases of the junction unmatched. There are 15 residues in the CDR3. The germline gives CDR1 SNHLY, CDR2 FYNNEI. The CDR3 nucleotides read TGTGCCAGCGGGGGACTAGCGGGGAGAATCTACGAGCAGTACTTC. Translating gives CASGGLAGRIYEQYF.

The V and J genes are TRBV18 and TRBJ1-1; no definite D call. CDR1 KGHSH and CDR2 LQKENI come from the germline V gene. V was cut by 1 base and J by 1 base, with 16 bases left in between. CDR3 length: 17 amino acids. The CDR3 DNA is TGTGCCAGCTCACCACTGGCGGGTGGCTGGGGGAACACTGAAGCTTTCTTT. It specifies CASSPLAGGWGNTEAFF.

The sample holds a few counts of this clone. This CDR3 is CARDTYTDTQYF. The CDR3 DNA reads TGTGCCAGGGACACCTACACAGATACGCAGTATTTT. This chain connects TRBV21-1 to TRBJ2-3; the table's D call TRBD1 went unverified against the DNA. TRBV21-1 is termed a pseudogene. The length of the CDR3 is 12 residues.

The chain combines TRBV6-4 with TRBJ1-2; no clear D gene. From germline, CDR1 is MRHNA and CDR2 SNTAGT. The V gene lost 2 bases and the J gene lost 9 bases, with 10 bases spanning the gap. CDR3 length: 12 residues. CDR3 DNA: TGTGCCAGCAGTGACGGTGGCGGGAGCTACACCTTC. It translates to CASSDGGGSYTF.

This rearrangement joins TRBV18 to TRBJ2-1; tentatively, D is TRBD1 (5 bases). Trimming cost V 6 bases and J 4 bases, with 13 bases left between them. This CDR3 has 14 residues. Looked up from germline, CDR1 is KGHSH and CDR2 is LQKENI. Here the CDR3 reads CASSDPSGYNEQFF. For the CDR3, the DNA is TGTGCCAGCTCGGACCCCTCAGGGTACAATGAGCAGTTCTTC. Supplemented by reference TRBV18 and TRBJ2-1, the full variable domain reads NAGVMQNPRHLVRRRGQEARLRCSPMKGHSHVYWYRQLPEEGLKFMVYLQKENIIDESGMPKERFSAEFPKEGPSILRIQQVVRGDSAAYFCASSDPSGYNEQFFGPGTRLTVL.

V gene TRBV21-1 combines with J gene TRBJ2-5; the table gives TRBD1 as D, unverified against the DNA. TRBV21-1 represents a pseudogene. The length of the CDR3 is 16 residues. CDR3 sequence reads: CASSRRTRDGWETQYF. CDR3 coding DNA: TGTGCCAGCAGCAGGCGAACCAGGGATGGCTGGGAGACCCAGTACTTC.

The rearrangement links TRBV6-5 to TRBJ2-5; D is possibly TRBD1 (6 bases). Germline CDR1 is MNHEY and CDR2 is SVGAGI. The CDR3 length is 14 residues. The V end lost 7 bases, the J end lost 5 bases, and 17 bases lay between the germline ends. The CDR3 DNA is TGTGCCAGCACCAGGGGTGTGCAGGGGGAGACCCAGTACTTC. It is translated as CASTRGVQGETQYF.

The chain joins TRBV7-9 to TRBJ2-5; 8 positions agree with TRBD2. J lost 13 bases, V lost 4 bases, and 8 bases had no gene match. The CDR3 runs 12 residues. CDR1 SEHNR and CDR2 FQNEAQ come from the germline V gene (reference sequence). CDR3 residues: CASSYSGGLTYF. Here the CDR3 DNA reads TGTGCCAGCAGCTATTCGGGGGGGCTCACGTACTTC.

J is TRBJ1-1 and V is TRBV7-6, with D perhaps matching TRBD1 (5 bases). CDR1 and CDR2 (germline): SGHVS, FNYEAQ. The CDR3 loop spans 15 amino acids. The V gene lost 5 bases and the J gene lost 1 base, with 14 bases spanning the gap. As DNA, the CDR3 is TGTGCCAGCAGCCTCATGCAGGGTCCGAACACTGAAGCTTTCTTT. Its protein product is CASSLMQGPNTEAFF. Together with reference TRBV7-6 and TRBJ1-1, the CDR3 gives the full variable domain: GAGVSQSPRYKVTKRGQDVALRCDPISGHVSLYWYRQALGQGPEFLTYFNYEAQQDKSGLPNDRFSAERPEGSISTLTIQRTEQRDSAMYRCASSLMQGPNTEAFFGQGTRLTVV.

The chain has TRBV7-3 and TRBJ1-1; TRBD1 aligns across 8 bases. V gave up 5 bases and J gave up 3 bases; unmatched junction bases: 2. Germline CDR1 and CDR2: SGHTA and FQGTGA. The CDR3 has 13 amino acids. CDR3 bases: TGTGCCAGCAGCCAGACAGGGGACACTGAAGCTTTCTTT. Its protein is CASSQTGDTEAFF.

The chain couples TRBV2 to TRBJ1-5, with D uncertain. The CDR3 is 14 amino acids. Germline CDR1 reads SNHLY; CDR2 reads FYNNEI. V lost 7 bases and J lost 0, with 10 bases in between. The CDR3 sequence is CASKEDSSNQPQHF. As DNA, the CDR3 is TGTGCCAGCAAAGAAGACTCTAGCAATCAGCCCCAGCATTTT. The complete variable domain, with remaining parts taken from reference TRBV2 and TRBJ1-5, reads EPEVTQTPSHQVTQMGQEVILRCVPISNHLYFYWYRQILGQKVEFLVSFYNNEISEKSEIFDDQFSVERPDGSNFTLKIRSTKLEDSAMYFCASKEDSSNQPQHFGDGTRLSIL.

In nucleotides, the CDR3 is TGTGCCAGCACTGCGGGGGCAGGGACTTTTGGCTACACCTTC. Translation gives CASTAGAGTFGYTF. The V gene is TRBV6-5, the J gene TRBJ1-2; possibly TRBD1 for D (6 bases). From germline, CDR1 is MNHEY and CDR2 SVGAGI. This CDR3 has 14 residues. The ends were cut back, 7 bases at V and 7 bases at J, with 19 bases in the middle.

The chain recombines TRBV7-2 with TRBJ2-7; 9 nucleotides agree with TRBD1. Germline values: CDR1 SGHTA, CDR2 FQGNSA. CDR3 size: 16 residues. With 5 bases clipped from V and 2 bases from J, the junction kept 10 bases outside the gene matches. In DNA, the CDR3 is TGTGCCAGCAGCGTGACCGGGACAGGGCTCCCCTACGAGCAGTACTTC. Its protein is CASSVTGTGLPYEQYF. Variable domain in full (rest from reference TRBV7-2 and TRBJ2-7): GAGVSQSPSNKVTEKGKDVELRCDPISGHTALYWYRQSLGQGLEFLIYFQGNSAPDKSGLPSDRFSAERTGGSVSTLTIQRTQQEDSAVYLCASSVTGTGLPYEQYFGPGTRLTVT.

J is TRBJ2-7 and V is TRBV4-1; 10 bases match TRBD2. Germline V gives CDR1 MGHRA, CDR2 YSYEKL. The junction had 7 bases not matched to a gene; V was cut back by 4 bases and J by 4 bases. This CDR3 has 15 residues. The CDR3 is CASSPPLAGLYEQYF. DNA of the CDR3: TGCGCCAGCAGCCCCCCACTAGCGGGGCTGTACGAGCAGTACTTC.

The rearrangement links TRBV19 to TRBJ2-6; D gene ambiguous. The CDR3 consists of 15 residues. Germline lookup yields CDR1 LNHDA and CDR2 SQIVND (reference sequence). The germline V and J ends were trimmed by 2 bases and 2 bases, with 7 bases remaining between them. CDR3 loop: CASSIHGTGANVLTF. The CDR3 DNA sequence: TGTGCCAGTAGTATACACGGTACTGGGGCCAACGTCCTGACTTTC.

The rearrangement links TRBV7-9 to TRBJ1-2, with 8 nucleotides matching TRBD1. The germline gives CDR1 SEHNR, CDR2 FQNEAQ (reference sequence). This CDR3 region has 15 residues. V was pared by 1 base and J by 4 bases, with 5 bases of the junction left unmatched. In nucleotides, the CDR3 is TGTGCCAGCAGCTTAGAGGGGGACAGGCTCTATGGCTACACCTTC. It yields the protein CASSLEGDRLYGYTF.

The chain is built from TRBV6-5 and TRBJ1-1; D is perhaps TRBD1 (6 bases). The length of the CDR3 is 13 residues. The germline CDR1 and CDR2 sequences are MNHEY and SVGAGI. Trimming stripped 5 bases from V and 8 bases from J, with 15 bases between. CDR3 DNA: TGTGCCAGCAGTCGACAGGCATTGGCAGAAGCTTTCTTT. Residues: CASSRQALAEAFF.

This chain links TRBV5-5 with TRBJ2-1, with D uncertain. Trimming removed 2 bases from V and 8 bases from J, with 20 bases in between. Germline CDR1 reads SGHKS; CDR2 reads YYEKEE (reference sequence). The CDR3 extends over 16 amino acids. The CDR3 nucleotides are TGTGCCAGCAGCTTTCTCCGAGACCTCCGAGGCGATGAGCAGTTCTTC. This sequence encodes CASSFLRDLRGDEQFF.

This clone was recorded once. The J gene is TRBJ1-1, the V gene TRBV12-3 or TRBV12-4; D not resolved. V was shortened by 2 bases and J by 0 bases, with 4 bases between the two germline ends. The CDR3 length is 13 residues. In DNA, the CDR3 is TGTGCCAGCAGTTTAACGGTGAACACTGAAGCTTTCTTT. Encoded protein: CASSLTVNTEAFF.

A single count supports this clone. This chain connects TRBV21-1 to TRBJ1-2; TRBD1 is the table's D call, not checked against the DNA. TRBV21-1 is labeled a pseudogene. CDR3 length: 15 residues. The CDR3, as DNA: TGTGCCAGCAGCAAAGAGGCAGGGGGCGCGTATGGCTACACCTTC. This encodes CASSKEAGGAYGYTF.

The chain combines TRBV18 with TRBJ2-6, with a possible D match to TRBD1 (6 bases). CDR3 size: 16 residues. From germline, CDR1 is KGHSH and CDR2 LQKENI. V lost 2 bases and J lost 2, with 10 bases in between. The CDR3 nucleotides are TGTGCCAGCTCACCAACTACAGGGACTGGGGCCAACGTCCTGACTTTC. It yields the protein CASSPTTGTGANVLTF. The complete variable domain, with remaining parts taken from reference TRBV18 and TRBJ2-6, reads NAGVMQNPRHLVRRRGQEARLRCSPMKGHSHVYWYRQLPEEGLKFMVYLQKENIIDESGMPKERFSAEFPKEGPSILRIQQVVRGDSAAYFCASSPTTGTGANVLTFGAGSRLTVL.

This clone was recorded once. This chain links TRBV25-1 with TRBJ2-2, with a possible D match to TRBD1 (6 bases). The CDR3 contains 16 residues. In germline, CDR1 is MGHDK, CDR2 SYGVNS. V dropped 2 bases and J dropped 2 bases, with 12 bases sitting between them. CDR3 DNA: TGTGCCAGCAGTGAACAGGGGACCATTAACACCGGGGAGCTGTTTTTT. Residues: CASSEQGTINTGELFF.

Only one count was recorded for this clone. The chain carries TRBV7-3 and TRBJ1-1; 12 bases agree with TRBD1. The CDR3 sequence is 19 residues long. Germline V CDR1 and CDR2: SGHTA, FQGTGA. After removal of 0 bases from V and 0 bases from J, the junction contained 8 bases not matched to a gene. The CDR3 DNA reads as TGTGCCAGCAGCTTAACCGGGACAGGGGGCAGTGGCATGAACACTGAAGCTTTCTTT. The encoded protein is CASSLTGTGGSGMNTEAFF.

The CDR3 DNA sequence: TGTGCCAGCAGCCAAGAAGACGGGGTTGTGGCACCCCTCCACTTT. Translating it yields CASSQEDGVVAPLHF. The rearrangement joins TRBV3-1 (or the pseudogene TRBV3-2) to TRBJ1-6; unclear D gene. Trimming shortened V by 0 bases and J by 11 bases, and 14 bases separated the two germline ends. This CDR3 region has 15 residues. CDR1 LGHDT and CDR2 YNNKEL come from the germline V gene (reference sequence).

The J gene is TRBJ2-1, the V gene TRBV6-6, with a tentative D call TRBD1 (6 bases). V was trimmed by 8 bases and J by 9 bases, leaving 26 bases between them. Germline CDR1 MNHNY, CDR2 SVGAGI (reference sequence). The CDR3 covers 16 residues. The CDR3 DNA reads TGTGCCAGCGGATCCATCGGCCCAGGGGCTAAGGGTGAGCAGTTCTTC. It encodes CASGSIGPGAKGEQFF.

The table lists this clone with a count of one. V is TRBV30 and J is TRBJ1-2; D uncertain. Germline CDR1 reads GTSNPN; CDR2 reads SVGIG (reference sequence). This CDR3 region has 11 residues. V dropped 2 bases and J dropped 7 bases, with 8 bases sitting between them. CDR3 sequence: CAWSLTSGYTF. In DNA, the CDR3 is TGTGCCTGGAGTCTCACTTCTGGCTACACCTTC.

The chain couples TRBV5-4 to TRBJ2-7, with a possible D match to TRBD2 (5 bases). Germline loops: CDR1 SGHNT, CDR2 YYREEE (reference sequence). CDR3 size: 13 residues. Between the trimmed V and J ends, which lost 4 bases and 3 bases, there was a span of 11 bases. CDR3 in amino acids: CASSVDGDYEQYF. CDR3 nucleotide sequence: TGTGCCAGCAGCGTGGACGGGGACTACGAGCAGTACTTC.

The chain couples TRBV6-5 to TRBJ1-2, with D perhaps matching TRBD1 (6 bases). The CDR3 has 16 amino acids. The germline V gene has CDR1 MNHEY and CDR2 SVGAGI. The ends were cut back, 0 bases at V and 7 bases at J, with 18 bases in the middle. CDR3 DNA: TGTGCCAGCAGTTACTCGGTGGGAGCAGGGGCGAGTGGCTACACCTTC. Translating it yields CASSYSVGAGASGYTF.